What follows is one T cell receptor (beta chain) and its context. Its matching antigen is unknown. The data originate from a study of OX40 agonist ivuxolimab in advanced cancers. Background on the study: The dose of intravenous ivuxolimab that patients received every 2 weeks ranged from 0.01 to 10 mg/kg. Broader study findings: Both blood CD4+ and CD8+ T cells showed clonal growth by week 6 at 0.1 to 3.0 mg/kg.

Baseline, cycle 4 day 1, and cycle 7 day 1 were the blood sampling points. Germline CDR1 SGHVS, CDR2 FNYEAQ. This CDR3 contains 13 residues. Between the trimmed V and J ends, which lost 4 bases and 0 bases, there was a span of 6 bases. This table comes from immunoSEQ multiplex PCR, and its TCRdb copy is limited to in-frame clones, with some not included. The sample lists fewer than 20,000 clones, around 80% occurring once. The material sequenced was CD4+ or CD8+ T cells sorted from blood, taken in a trial of the OX40 agonist ivuxolimab. This clonotype was sampled from an adult with an advanced solid tumor such as melanoma, head and neck, liver or kidney cancer. The chain couples TRBV7-6 to TRBJ1-2, with D hard to call. This chain's CDR3 is CASSSTANYGYTF. CDR3 in DNA: TGTGCCAGCAGCTCCACAGCTAACTATGGCTACACCTTC.